This T cell receptor beta chain stems from a study of identical twins. Findings and caveats of the study: Where out-of-frame alpha sequences were twin-shared, they showed excess low generation probability. Whereas memory repertoires showed no such difference, abundant cord blood beta clonotypes carried fewer insertions.

Addition of a universal primer site occurred through template switching, and cDNA carried unique molecular identifiers. TCRdb passed the 5' RACE reads through MiXCR, listing each CDR3 protein once. Among 1,800,000 or so distinct CDR3 sequences listed, around 29% were seen once. Germline V gene data show CDR1 as LGHNT and CDR2 as FRNRAP. CDR3 length: 16 amino acids. Trimming shortened V by 6 bases and J by 1 base, and 15 bases separated the two germline ends. As regards this clonotype: The antigen is undetermined.

The clonotype comes from a newborn girl in good health. The genes are TRBV12-5 and TRBJ2-2; a possible D gene is TRBD1 (5 bases). The sequencing sample was made of cord blood. CDR3 region: CASGVQQVGNTGELFF. The CDR3, as DNA: TGTGCTAGTGGGGTACAACAGGTGGGGAACACCGGGGAGCTGTTTTTT.